This T cell receptor (beta chain) was found in a study of cytomegalovirus exposure and HLA in healthy donors. Study-level findings and limits: Later on, analysis showed that most CMV-associated TCR beta chains appeared to be HLA-restricted. Cytomegalovirus association was listed for around 170 TCR beta chains.

Details on this clone: Its antigen is not identified.

V was clipped by 0 bases and J by 1 base; unmatched bases: 7. This CDR3 region has 16 residues. Germline CDR1 and CDR2: GTSNPN and SVGIG (reference sequence). Use of 60 Vbeta and 13 Jbeta primers characterized the PCR. TCRdb's copy holds only in-frame clones and misses some; the assay was immunoSEQ multiplex PCR. This table has about 180,000 clones, nearly 80% appearing once. This chain uses TRBV30 with TRBJ2-3; 7 bases map to TRBD2. Source material: PBMCs. The sequence came from a man aged 40-55 years in good health and CMV-seropositive. Written as DNA, the CDR3 is TGTGCCTGGAGTGTCCTAGCGGACCTTCGCACAGATACGCAGTATTTT. This encodes CAWSVLADLRTDTQYF.